Listed below are T cell receptor beta chains from one sample, sequenced in a study of T cells in Graves' hyperthyroidism and ophthalmopathy. TCRdb ran MiXCR on the multiplex PCR reads and lists one entry per CDR3 protein. There are about 540,000 distinct CDR3 sequences in the sample; about 45% occur only once, and about 7.8% lies in the top ten. The sample taken for sequencing was peripheral blood or thyroid tissue (not recorded which). All receptors derive from a woman aged 18-29 years with Graves' hyperthyroidism. CDR3s include the opening cysteine and the closing phenylalanine or tryptophan. The D gene is left open where the match is weak. Size is omitted from some rows. Given values are once, few, many or a class for expanded clones.

cdr3_length | clone_size | j_call | v_call | d_call | cdr3_nt | cdr3_aa
15 | - | TRBJ2-7 | TRBV29-1 | TRBD2 | TGCAGCGTTGAACTGGCTAGCGGGAGTGAAGGGGAGCAGTACTTC | CSVELASGSEGEQYF
14 | many | TRBJ1-1 | TRBV20-1 | TRBD1 | TGCAGTGCGCCTGGGCCACAGGGGGCAACTGAAGCTTTCTTT | CSAPGPQGATEAFF
13 | many | TRBJ1-1 | TRBV27 | - | TGTGCCAGCAGTTTAGGGCAGGGGTCGACAGCTTTCTTT | CASSLGQGSTAFF
13 | many | TRBJ1-1 | TRBV10-2 | TRBD1 | TGCGCCTGCCGCAGGGGGGTGAACACTGAAGCTTTCTTT | CACRRGVNTEAFF
15 | many | TRBJ1-6 | TRBV13 | - | TGTGCCAGCAGCTCCGACAAAGGCGTGGGGTCACCCCTCCACTTT | CASSSDKGVGSPLHF
17 | - | TRBJ2-7 | TRBV4-3 | TRBD2 | TGCGCCAGCAGCCAGGGACTAGCGGGAGGAAGGTCCTACGAGCAGTACTTC | CASSQGLAGGRSYEQYF
19 | few | TRBJ2-3 | TRBV24-1 | - | TGTGCCACCAGTGATTCACCGATTACCGTAGCGGTTAGCACAGATACGCAGTATTTT | CATSDSPITVAVSTDTQYF
14 | many | TRBJ2-7 | TRBV6-1 | - | TGTGCCAGCAGTGATGGGGGATCGGGTTACGAGCAGTACTTC | CASSDGGSGYEQYF
12 | many | TRBJ1-2 | TRBV20-1 | - | TGCAGTGCTAGAGGGGGAGCTTATGGCTACACCTTC | CSARGGAYGYTF
16 | - | TRBJ1-3 | TRBV2 | TRBD1 | TGTGCCAGCAGCCCAAGTCCAGGGGGCAATGGAAACACCATATATTTT | CASSPSPGGNGNTIYF
17 | - | TRBJ2-5 | TRBV9 | - | TGTGCCAGCAGCTCACCATGGGGTCCCAGCATCCAAGAGACCCAGTACTTC | CASSSPWGPSIQETQYF
18 | many | TRBJ1-1 | TRBV19 | TRBD1 | TGTGCCAGTAGTATAGGCTTTTGGGACAGGGGTCGGAACACTGAAGCTTTCTTT | CASSIGFWDRGRNTEAFF
17 | once | TRBJ2-6 | TRBV2 | TRBD1 | TGTGCCAGCAGTCCAGAGGACAGGGACTCTGGGGCCAACGTCCTGACTTTC | CASSPEDRDSGANVLTF
12 | many | TRBJ1-1 | TRBV7-9 | - | TGTGCCAGCAGCATGACAGTCGCTGAAGCTTTCTTT | CASSMTVAEAFF
16 | once | TRBJ1-5 | TRBV7-3 | TRBD1 | TGTGCCAGCAGCAACCCGGGACAGGGTAGCAATCAGCCCCAGCATTTT | CASSNPGQGSNQPQHF
15 | - | TRBJ2-7 | TRBV12-3/TRBV12-4 | TRBD2 | TGTGCCAGCAGCCCCCGGGATAGCGGGAGTGTCGAGCAGTACTTC | CASSPRDSGSVEQYF
14 | few | TRBJ2-2 | TRBV10-2 | - | TGCGCCAGCACGGGTGGGTCGGACACCGGGGAGCTGTTTTTT | CASTGGSDTGELFF
13 | - | TRBJ1-2 | TRBV29-1 | - | TGCAGCTTGGTAGACAGAGAGAACTATGGCTACACCTTC | CSLVDRENYGYTF
16 | - | TRBJ1-1 | TRBV19 | - | TGTGCCAGCAGTTTATTCACAGGGTCCCAGAACACTGAAGCTTTCTTT | CASSLFTGSQNTEAFF
16 | once | TRBJ2-7 | TRBV29-1 | - | TGCAGCGTCTATCGGTTATCGAATACAGGGTCCTACGAGCAGTACTTC | CSVYRLSNTGSYEQYF
14 | many | TRBJ1-5 | TRBV7-9 | - | TGTGCCAGCAGCTCTCACATCTTAATGCAGCCCCAGCATTTT | CASSSHILMQPQHF
14 | many | TRBJ2-5 | TRBV2 | TRBD2 | TGTGCCAGCACGGGGGTAGCGGGAGGGGAGACCCAGTACTTC | CASTGVAGGETQYF
20 | - | TRBJ2-2 | TRBV7-9 | TRBD2 | TGCGCCAGCAGCCAAGATCGGGGTTTCCCGGCGGGGGGGGGCGGTGCGGAGCTGTTTTTT | CASSQDRGFPAGGGGAELFF
14 | - | TRBJ2-5 | TRBV20-1 | TRBD2 | TGCAGTGCTAGCCAGGGAGGGAACACAGAGACCCAGTACTTC | CSASQGGNTETQYF
16 | - | TRBJ2-6 | TRBV19 | - | TGTGCCAGTAGGGTTGATGTAGTATCTGGGGCCAACGTCCTGACTTTC | CASRVDVVSGANVLTF
14 | many | TRBJ1-5 | TRBV12-3/TRBV12-4 | - | TGTGCCAGCAGTTTTCAGGAGATCAATCAGCCCCAGCATTTT | CASSFQEINQPQHF
14 | - | TRBJ1-5 | TRBV6-5 | TRBD1 | TGTGCCAGCAGTTACGGGACAGGGTGGTCCTACGAGCATTTT | CASSYGTGWSYEHF
15 | few | TRBJ2-7 | TRBV5-5 | - | TGTGCCAGCAGCTTGGGACTAGTGAGCTCCTACGAGCAGTACTTC | CASSLGLVSSYEQYF
16 | many | TRBJ1-3 | TRBV11-2 | - | TGTGCCAGCAGCTCGCACAGACAGCTCTCTGGAAACACCATATATTTT | CASSSHRQLSGNTIYF